Listed below are T cell receptor beta chains from one sample, sequenced in a study of blood T cell repertoires in COVID-19. This table comes from immunoSEQ multiplex PCR, and its TCRdb copy is limited to in-frame clones, with some not included. The data show under 50,000 clones, 82% seen once. Sequenced: peripheral blood. These receptors came from a woman in her 70s with acute or convalescent COVID-19. Each CDR3 is given with its conserved first and last residue. The order of the fields is V gene, D gene, J gene, clone size, CDR3 protein, CDR3 DNA. A D gene is named only where the DNA matches it firmly. Where a row states a size, it is once, few, many or the class of an expanded clone; other rows omit it.

TRBV10-3	-	TRBJ2-3	-	CAISELRGSTDTQYF	TGTGCCATCAGTGAGTTGCGGGGTAGCACAGATACGCAGTATTTT
TRBV6-5	TRBD1	TRBJ2-7	few	CASRKGQLYEQYF	TGTGCCAGCAGGAAGGGACAGCTTTACGAGCAGTACTTC
TRBV9	-	TRBJ2-1	-	CASSVSSSYNEQFF	TGTGCCAGCAGCGTAAGTAGTTCCTACAATGAGCAGTTCTTC
TRBV6-5	-	TRBJ1-2	-	CASSYSGQVGYTF	TGTGCCAGCAGTTACTCGGGGCAGGTCGGCTACACCTTC
TRBV9	-	TRBJ2-3	-	CASSREAGSSHRDTQYF	TGTGCCAGCAGCAGGGAGGCGGGATCGTCGCACAGAGATACGCAGTATTTT
TRBV4-1	TRBD2	TRBJ2-7	-	CASRGGLADSYEQYF	TGCGCCAGCAGGGGAGGACTAGCGGATTCCTACGAGCAGTACTTC
TRBV29-1	TRBD1	TRBJ2-2	-	CSVDRGVNTGELFF	TGCAGCGTGGACAGGGGCGTCAACACCGGGGAGCTGTTTTTT
TRBV7-8	-	TRBJ2-7	-	CASSLSLGSGFYEQYF	TGTGCCAGCAGCTTATCGTTGGGGTCGGGGTTTTACGAGCAGTACTTC
TRBV25-1	TRBD2	TRBJ2-7	-	CASSASGYEQYF	TGTGCCAGCAGTGCTAGCGGTTACGAGCAGTACTTC
TRBV6-5	-	TRBJ1-5	-	CASSYGALNQPQHF	TGTGCCAGCAGTTATGGGGCATTGAATCAGCCCCAGCATTTT
TRBV12-5	-	TRBJ2-1	-	CASGRVYEQFF	TGTGCTAGCGGGAGAGTCTATGAGCAGTTCTTC
TRBV5-8	TRBD2	TRBJ2-3	few	CASSSGTSGSWADTQYF	TGTGCCAGCAGCTCCGGGACTAGCGGGAGTTGGGCAGATACGCAGTATTTT
TRBV7-3	-	TRBJ2-1	-	CASSFSGNEQFF	TGTGCCAGCAGTTTCAGCGGAAATGAGCAGTTCTTC
TRBV7-2	-	TRBJ1-4	few	CASSLGGPNEKLFF	TGTGCCAGCAGCTTAGGGGGCCCGAATGAAAAACTGTTTTTT
TRBV11-3	TRBD2	TRBJ2-7	-	CASSPGLAGVRDEQYF	TGTGCCAGCAGCCCGGGACTAGCGGGAGTAAGAGACGAGCAGTACTTC
TRBV28	TRBD2	TRBJ2-7	once	CASTPSGLKAGGTYEQYF	TGTGCCAGCACCCCCTCGGGACTGAAAGCGGGAGGGACCTACGAGCAGTACTTC
TRBV11-2	-	TRBJ1-1	-	CASSLVSDTEAFF	TGTGCCAGCAGCTTAGTATCGGACACTGAAGCTTTCTTT
TRBV24-1	TRBD1	TRBJ1-6	-	CATLQGQGKDSPLHF	TGTGCCACCCTACAGGGACAGGGGAAAGATTCACCCCTCCACTTT
TRBV30	TRBD1	TRBJ2-2	few	CACRTGTGAGELFF	TGTGCCTGCCGTACCGGGACAGGGGCCGGGGAGCTGTTTTTT
TRBV3-1/TRBV3-2	TRBD1	TRBJ1-5	-	CASSQGSYRGHNQPQHF	TGTGCCAGCAGCCAAGGCAGCTACAGGGGGCACAATCAGCCCCAGCATTTT
TRBV5-1	-	TRBJ1-2	-	CASNSGNSGGYTF	TGCGCCAGCAACAGTGGCAATTCGGGGGGCTACACCTTC
TRBV7-9	-	TRBJ1-6	-	CASSPRQVDNSPLHF	TGTGCCAGCAGCCCACGACAGGTCGACAATTCACCCCTCCACTTT
TRBV3-1/TRBV3-2	TRBD2	TRBJ2-1	-	CASAPGSGAYNEQFF	TGTGCCAGCGCACCTGGTAGCGGGGCCTACAATGAGCAGTTCTTC
TRBV7-8	-	TRBJ2-7	few	CASSSGWFYEQYF	TGTGCCAGCAGCTCGGGGTGGTTCTACGAGCAGTACTTC
TRBV5-1	-	TRBJ2-2	once	CASSLAGNTGELFF	TGCGCCAGCAGCTTAGCGGGGAACACCGGGGAGCTGTTTTTT
TRBV3-1/TRBV3-2	-	TRBJ2-5	-	CASSQWQIQETQYF	TGTGCCAGCAGCCAATGGCAAATACAAGAGACCCAGTACTTC
TRBV19	-	TRBJ2-3	-	CASSTAAAAQADTQYF	TGTGCCAGTAGCACTGCGGCTGCCGCGCAAGCAGATACGCAGTATTTT
TRBV28	-	TRBJ2-3	-	CASSRTSTDTQYF	TGTGCCAGCAGCCGGACTAGCACAGATACGCAGTATTTT
TRBV24-1	TRBD1	TRBJ1-5	-	CATRTGDNQPQHF	TGTGCCACCCGGACAGGGGATAATCAGCCCCAGCATTTT
TRBV6-4	-	TRBJ2-1	-	CASSDRGSYNEQFF	TGTGCCAGCAGTGACAGGGGATCCTACAATGAGCAGTTCTTC
TRBV5-1	-	TRBJ1-3	-	CASSLVDSSSGNTIYF	TGCGCCAGCAGCTTGGTTGACTCCAGTTCTGGAAACACCATATATTTT
TRBV7-2	TRBD2	TRBJ2-7	-	CASSSGLAGVNYEQYF	TGTGCCAGCAGCTCGGGACTAGCGGGAGTTAACTACGAGCAGTACTTC
TRBV24-1	TRBD1	TRBJ1-2	-	CATSEAGQGIYTF	TGTGCCACCAGTGAGGCCGGACAGGGAATCTACACCTTC
TRBV7-8	-	TRBJ2-7	-	CASRSGTLSYEQYF	TGTGCCAGCAGGTCCGGGACACTCTCCTACGAGCAGTACTTC
TRBV6-5	TRBD2	TRBJ2-1	-	CASSYSSGRNEQFF	TGTGCCAGCAGTTACTCGTCCGGGAGGAATGAGCAGTTCTTC
TRBV18	-	TRBJ2-5	-	CASSPLRDTETQYF	TGTGCCAGCTCACCACTCAGGGATACGGAGACCCAGTACTTC
TRBV11-3	TRBD1	TRBJ2-1	-	CASSLDLGQGARNEQFF	TGTGCCAGCAGCTTAGATCTGGGACAGGGGGCTCGGAATGAGCAGTTCTTC
TRBV7-3	TRBD2	TRBJ2-3	-	CASSLLSGSPSDTQYF	TGTGCCAGCAGCTTATTGAGCGGGAGTCCGTCAGATACGCAGTATTTT
TRBV21-1	-	TRBJ1-6	-	CASSPRRQGVVSSYNSPLHF	TGTGCCAGCAGCCCCCGTAGACAGGGAGTGGTGAGCTCCTATAATTCACCCCTCCACTTT
TRBV18	TRBD1	TRBJ1-4	-	CASSTTNQGAGEKLFF	TGTGCCAGCTCAACGACAAACCAGGGGGCAGGGGAAAAACTGTTTTTT